The clone carrying this T cell receptor beta chain was recorded once. Its antigen is not identified. Researchers divided each subset's genomic DNA evenly across several immunoSEQ plates. Profiled with immunoSEQ multiplex PCR; TCRdb holds only in-frame clones, not every one. The sample yields over a million clones, roughly 96% seen once. This CDR3 comprises 16 residues. Germline values: CDR1 MNHNS, CDR2 SASEGT. V lost 3 bases and J 7 bases, leaving 19 bases between the germline ends. These data come from a study of shared clonotypes between healthy human individuals. In the study overall: Donors were a couple of women and a few men aged 18 to 49. Study-level results: It was the few donors that limited the genetic and exposure-history diversity represented. Larger richness was generally estimated for naive than memory subsets.

What was sequenced was naive CD4+ T cells sorted from blood. The subset was: CD45RA+ positively selected. The sequence came from a man aged 30 to 39 in good health. V is TRBV6-1 and J is TRBJ1-5, with D maybe TRBD1 (5 bases). CDR3 sequence (DNA): TGTGCCAGCAGTGAGGAATACAGGCTTCCCGGGCAGCCCCAGCATTTT. It specifies CASSEEYRLPGQPQHF.